This entry lists 4 T cell receptor beta chains sequenced from one sample in a study of blood T cell repertoires in COVID-19. The repertoire was sequenced with immunoSEQ multiplex PCR; TCRdb's copy has only in-frame clones and lacks some. The sample lists more than 250,000 clones, 86% occurring once. Specimen: PBMCs or T cells enriched from blood (not recorded which). All receptors come from a young woman who had recovered from COVID-19.

V gene TRBV6-5 combines with J gene TRBJ2-7, with 8 positions matching TRBD2. J lost 4 bases, V lost 7 bases, and 9 bases had no gene match. Germline CDR1 MNHEY, CDR2 SVGAGI. CDR3 length: 14 residues. CDR3 DNA sequence: TGTGCCAGCAAGCGCGGGAGGACAGTTTACGAGCAGTACTTC. Translation: CASKRGRTVYEQYF.

This clone has just one count. This chain uses TRBV10-1 with TRBJ2-2; unclear D gene. Trimming took off 6 bases at V and 2 bases at J, with 13 bases between the two ends. Germline V gene sequence: CDR1 WNHNN, CDR2 SYGVQD (reference sequence). This CDR3 is 15 amino acids long. The CDR3 bases are TGCGCCAGCAGCTTTGACGGAGCTAACACCGGGGAGCTGTTTTTT. This translates into CASSFDGANTGELFF.

This clone was counted a single time. This sequence joins TRBV27 and TRBJ2-3, with 8 bases aligning to TRBD1. This CDR3 is built from 15 residues. After removal of 6 bases from V and 0 bases from J, the junction contained 5 bases not matched to a gene. Per the germline V gene, CDR1 is MNHEY and CDR2 is SMNVEV (reference sequence). In DNA form, the CDR3 reads TGTGCCAGCAGCCAGACAGGGGCGAGCACAGATACGCAGTATTTT. It translates to CASSQTGASTDTQYF.

The rearrangement links TRBV9 to TRBJ2-7; 8 bases are a match to TRBD2. The trim removed 0 bases at V and 0 bases at J, leaving 8 bases unmatched. The CDR3 totals 17 residues. The germline V gene has CDR1 SGDLS and CDR2 YYNGEE. CDR3 sequence: CASSVGAGGLPSYEQYF. Written as DNA, the CDR3 is TGTGCCAGCAGCGTAGGTGCGGGAGGCCTACCCTCCTACGAGCAGTACTTC.